One sample yielded the 18 T cell receptor beta chains listed below, sequenced in a study of early T cells in non-severe SARS-CoV-2 infection. TCRdb ran MiXCR on the 5' RACE reads and lists one entry per CDR3 protein. The sample records about 67,000 distinct CDR3 sequences, 11% being singletons. Sample: whole blood. These receptors originate from an adult who was a healthcare worker with PCR-confirmed SARS-CoV-2 infection or an uninfected control (not recorded which).

The genes are TRBV6-2 or TRBV6-3 and TRBJ2-3; the D gene is possibly TRBD2 (6 bases). The ends were cut back, 5 bases at V and 0 bases at J, with 18 bases in the middle. The CDR3 length is 17 residues. Germline CDR1 is MNHEY and CDR2 is SVGEGT. The CDR3 DNA reads TGTGCCAGCAGTGGGCCGGGACTTACACTTAGCACAGATACGCAGTATTTT. It specifies CASSGPGLTLSTDTQYF.

This clonotype was seen many times. The CDR3 nucleotides read TGTGCCAGCAGTTCCCCGAATTCACCCCTCCACTTT. Amino acid sequence: CASSSPNSPLHF. The chain joins TRBV12-3 or TRBV12-4 to TRBJ1-6; D gene uncertain. This CDR3 has 12 amino acids. The V end was cut by 4 bases, the J end by 7 bases, with 5 bases between.

The rearrangement uses TRBV29-1 and TRBJ2-7; no clear D. This CDR3 is built from 12 residues. V lost 4 bases and J 2 bases, leaving 9 bases between the germline ends. Germline-derived CDR1 and CDR2 are SQVTM and ANQGSEA. In nucleotides, the CDR3 is TGCAGCGTTGGACGGAGAGCCTACGAGCAGTACTTC. This translates into CSVGRRAYEQYF.

This clonotype was picked up many times. CDR3 sequence reads: CSVDYSYTDTQYF. The DNA for the CDR3 is TGCAGCGTTGACTACAGTTACACAGATACGCAGTATTTT. The chain employs TRBV29-1 and TRBJ2-3; D remains unclear. Germline V lookup: CDR1 SQVTM, CDR2 ANQGSEA. There are 13 residues in the CDR3. V was trimmed by 3 bases and J by 2 bases, leaving 9 bases between them.

In its sample, this clonotype was seen a few times. J is TRBJ1-1 and V is TRBV6-1; no clear D gene. This CDR3 is 12 amino acids long. Trimming took off 5 bases at V and 0 bases at J, with 4 bases between the two ends. CDR1 MNHNS and CDR2 SASEGT come from the germline V gene. In DNA form, the CDR3 reads TGTGCCAGCAGTATGTTGAACACTGAAGCTTTCTTT. Translating gives CASSMLNTEAFF.

This clonotype was seen more than once but under ten times. The rearrangement joins TRBV5-6 to TRBJ1-1, with D perhaps matching TRBD1 (6 bases). V lost 0 bases and J lost 4, with 10 bases in between. CDR1 and CDR2 (germline): SGHDT, YYEEEE. This CDR3 contains 14 residues. The DNA for the CDR3 is TGTGCCAGCAGCTTGGACAGGGTTCGCACTGAAGCTTTCTTT. Translated: CASSLDRVRTEAFF.

This clonotype occurred many times. The chain joins TRBV20-1 to TRBJ1-1; D call uncertain. This CDR3 contains 14 residues. Germline values: CDR1 DFQATT, CDR2 SNEGSKA (reference sequence). Deletions cut 3 bases from V and 5 bases from J, with 16 bases between. The chain's CDR3 is CSASLAAGRTEAFF. In DNA, the CDR3 is TGCAGTGCTAGCTTAGCCGCCGGGAGGACTGAAGCTTTCTTT.

This clonotype was observed at least ten times. This chain uses TRBV20-1 with TRBJ2-3; perhaps TRBD2 as D (6 bases). The CDR3 extends over 14 amino acids. The germline V gene has CDR1 DFQATT and CDR2 SNEGSKA (reference sequence). The V end lost 3 bases, the J end lost 5 bases, and 15 bases lay between the germline ends. CDR3 in amino acids: CSARATSRLDTQYF. The DNA for the CDR3 is TGCAGTGCTAGGGCTACTAGCCGCCTAGATACGCAGTATTTT.

This clonotype was observed once. The chain is built from TRBV18 and TRBJ2-6; D possibly uses TRBD1 or TRBD2 (5 bases each). The V gene lost 0 bases and the J gene lost 0 bases, with 9 bases spanning the gap. Germline CDR1 and CDR2: KGHSH and LQKENI. The CDR3 length is 17 residues. The CDR3 here is CASSPPRGYSGANVLTF. CDR3 DNA sequence: TGTGCCAGCTCACCACCGAGGGGATACTCTGGGGCCAACGTCCTGACTTTC. Combining the CDR3 with reference TRBV18 and TRBJ2-6 gives the whole variable domain NAGVMQNPRHLVRRRGQEARLRCSPMKGHSHVYWYRQLPEEGLKFMVYLQKENIIDESGMPKERFSAEFPKEGPSILRIQQVVRGDSAAYFCASSPPRGYSGANVLTFGAGSRLTVL.

The chain combines TRBV14 with TRBJ2-1, with 10 bases matching TRBD2. The CDR3 sequence is 16 residues long. Germline trimming cut 1 base from V and 3 bases from J; bases unmatched to any gene: 3. CDR1 and CDR2 from the germline V gene are SGHDN and FVKESK. Written as DNA, the CDR3 is TGTGCCAGCAGCCAAGGGGGGACTAGCGACTACAATGAGCAGTTCTTC. Translated: CASSQGGTSDYNEQFF.

Ten or more counts support this clonotype. The rearrangement joins TRBV6-5 to TRBJ2-7; 11 bases match TRBD1. With 2 bases clipped from V and 0 bases from J, the junction kept 3 bases outside the gene matches. The CDR3 spans 16 residues. Germline V gives CDR1 MNHEY, CDR2 SVGAGI. This chain's CDR3 is CASSYPGTGGSYEQYF. In DNA, the CDR3 is TGTGCCAGCAGTTACCCGGGGACAGGGGGCTCCTACGAGCAGTACTTC.

The V gene is TRBV25-1, the J gene TRBJ1-6; 7 nucleotides match TRBD1. The CDR3 covers 14 residues. CDR1 is MGHDK, CDR2 SYGVNS, per germline. The V and J ends lost 4 bases and 9 bases, in that order; junction bases with no gene match: 6. The CDR3 DNA reads as TGTGCCAGCAGTGTCGACAGGGCGAGTTCACCCCTCCACTTT. Protein product: CASSVDRASSPLHF.

This clonotype was recorded a few times. The V gene is TRBV18, the J gene TRBJ2-1; D is unresolved. Germline CDR1 is KGHSH and CDR2 is LQKENI. The CDR3 sequence is 11 residues long. Deletions cut 2 bases from V and 9 bases from J, with 5 bases between. This chain's CDR3 is CASSPMIEQFF. The CDR3, as DNA: TGTGCCAGCTCACCAATGATTGAGCAGTTCTTC.

In this sample, this clonotype turned up many times. The rearrangement uses TRBV7-2 and TRBJ2-1; 8 positions agree with TRBD2. Looked up from germline, CDR1 is SGHTA and CDR2 is FQGNSA. CDR3 length: 15 amino acids. V gave up 5 bases and J gave up 4 bases; unmatched junction bases: 7. The CDR3 region is CASSPTGLVYNEQFF. CDR3 in DNA: TGTGCCAGCAGCCCTACGGGACTAGTTTACAATGAGCAGTTCTTC.

This clonotype was counted at least ten times. The CDR3 here is CASSYGGTGGSPLHF. CDR3 sequence (DNA): TGTGCCAGCAGTTATGGGGGGACAGGGGGTTCACCCCTCCACTTT. The chain couples TRBV27 to TRBJ1-6, with 11 bases that match TRBD1. The CDR3 runs 15 residues. V dropped 4 bases and J dropped 9; count of bases not matched to a gene: 5. Per the germline V gene, CDR1 is MNHEY and CDR2 is SMNVEV (reference sequence).

This chain uses TRBV20-1 with TRBJ2-5; 7 bases map to TRBD2. The CDR3 has 14 residues. Germline assignment: CDR1 DFQATT and CDR2 SNEGSKA (reference sequence). The V segment lost 3 bases and the J segment 2 bases; nucleotides outside the gene matches: 6. CDR3 nucleotides: TGCAGTGCTAGCCGTCCGGGGGGTCAAGAGACCCAGTACTTC. Translating gives CSASRPGGQETQYF.

Many counts were recorded for this clonotype. The chain couples TRBV3-1 to TRBJ1-5, with 7 bases aligning to TRBD1. Germline CDR1 is LGHDT and CDR2 is YNNKEL (reference sequence). Germline trimming cut 4 bases from V and 4 bases from J; bases unmatched to any gene: 4. There are 14 residues in the CDR3. CDR3 in amino acids: CASSLSGGNQPQHF. CDR3 nucleotides: TGTGCCAGCAGCCTTTCAGGGGGAAATCAGCCCCAGCATTTT.

This clonotype showed up many times. The chain has TRBV11-2 and TRBJ2-1, with 13 bases fitting TRBD2. Germline V gene lookup returns CDR1 SGHAT and CDR2 FQNNGV. J gave up 8 bases and V 5 bases, and 6 bases lay outside the gene matches. The CDR3 sequence is 15 residues long. CDR3 residues: CASSLGLAGVHEQFF. Here the CDR3 DNA reads TGTGCCAGCAGCCTTGGACTAGCGGGAGTCCATGAGCAGTTCTTC. Combining the CDR3 with reference TRBV11-2 and TRBJ2-1 gives the whole variable domain EAGVAQSPRYKIIEKRQSVAFWCNPISGHATLYWYQQILGQGPKLLIQFQNNGVVDDSQLPKDRFSAERLKGVDSTLKIQPAKLEDSAVYLCASSLGLAGVHEQFFGPGTRLTVL.